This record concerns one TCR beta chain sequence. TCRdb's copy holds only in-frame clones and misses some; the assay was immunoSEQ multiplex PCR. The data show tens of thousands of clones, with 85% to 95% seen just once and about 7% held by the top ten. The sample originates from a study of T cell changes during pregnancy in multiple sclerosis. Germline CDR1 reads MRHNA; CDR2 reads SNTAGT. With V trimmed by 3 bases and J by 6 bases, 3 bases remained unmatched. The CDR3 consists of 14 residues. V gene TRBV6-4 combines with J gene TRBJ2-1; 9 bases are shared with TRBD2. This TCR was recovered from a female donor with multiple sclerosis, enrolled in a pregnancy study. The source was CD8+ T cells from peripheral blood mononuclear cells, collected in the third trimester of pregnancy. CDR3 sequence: CASSEAGGPNEQFF. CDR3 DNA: TGTGCCAGCAGTGAGGCGGGAGGGCCCAATGAGCAGTTCTTC.